This T cell receptor beta chain was sequenced during a study of tumor-infiltrating lymphocytes in primary liver carcinoma. Study findings and constraints: The overlap of tumor-adjacent and tumor-blood pairs was smaller than that of tumor region pairs.

With around 500 ng total RNA as template and a constant-region primer, TCR beta cDNA was made. Libraries of TCR beta came from three nested multiplex PCR rounds with slightly modified ARM-PCR. Via MiXCR, TCRdb re-called the multiplex PCR reads, giving one row per CDR3 protein. Among hundreds of thousands of distinct CDR3 sequences listed, roughly three fifths were seen once. Unsorted whole blood served as the source of blood RNA, and germline DNA was extracted as well. Investigators obtained approximately 4.1 milliliters of peripheral blood ahead of surgery. As for this clonotype: The antigen remains unidentified. Mismatch with germline at one junction end may stem from a read error.

The receptor was isolated from a woman aged 30 to 39 with primary liver carcinoma and hepatitis B virus infection. Input material: peripheral blood.

Written as DNA, the CDR3 is TGCGCCGGCAGCTGGAGACAGGGATCATACAATGAGCGGTTCTTC. Translated: CAGSWRQGSYNERFF. The rearrangement joins TRBV4-3 to TRBJ2-1, with TRBD1 identical over 7 bases. Per the germline V gene, CDR1 is LGHNA and CDR2 is YSLEER. The CDR3 is made up of 15 amino acids.